This TCR beta chain was obtained from a study of CD8+CD57+ T cells in acquired aplastic anemia (dated by TCRdb to the late 2010s). Concerning the study at large: A mean of approximately 2.9 ug of DNA, ranging from about 0.2 to 27.4 ug, was extracted from sorted CD4+ and CD8+ cells. Mean read counts for healthy donor samples were around 10 million for CD4+ cells and 11.0 million for CD8+ cells. The full study reports these points: Around 28 CD8+ CDR3 sequences were found to be shared between patients and controls, but these sequences appeared to be highly expressed in patients and within the immunodominant clones of the patients. No significant difference in CD8+ Simpson's diversity was found between patients and healthy controls (P=0.060).

A note on this clonotype: The target of this receptor is not known. No much larger clone is present one base from it, and per-base qualities are unavailable.

TCR beta VDJ combination and CDR3 sequence profiling used genomic DNA as the template. TCR repertoire sequencing was run on an Illumina HiSeq 2000. The original pipeline was this. TRBV/TRBJ rearrangement plots, CDR3 size and DJ length profiles, and Simpson's diversity index were used to assess repertoires. Whichever DNA sequence was most abundant in the deep sequencing data was defined as the immunodominant clone. CDR3 amino acid sequences were checked for sharing across subjects and were also compared against the VDJdb database and published repertoires. TCRdb reprocessing: public reads trimmed at Q25 with fastp, clones called with MiXCR, in-frame beta chains kept. Rows are combined by CDR3 protein, so each entry shows the most common genes and DNA. These V and J calls rely on TCRdb rather than the paper's analysis. Present in this sample are some 200,000 distinct CDR3 sequences, about 37% of which were seen just once. Roughly 1.1% of the sample is held by the ten biggest clonotypes.

In the study, sorted CD4+ and CD8+ blood T cells from patients with severe aplastic anemia and from healthy subjects underwent deep sequencing of TCR repertoires. Ficoll-Paque density gradient centrifugation was used to isolate peripheral blood mononuclear cells. Before DNA extraction, CD4+ and CD8+ T cells were sorted with FACS or magnetic beads. The sequence came from a human donor in good health, serving as a control. Sample: sorted CD4+, CD8+, or CD8+CD57+ T cells (not recorded which) from PBMCs.

The CDR3 loop reads CSVDGGQSTDTQYF. Here is the DNA: TGCAGCGTTGATGGGGGGCAGAGCACAGATACGCAGTATTTT. The rearranged chain carries TRBV29-1 and TRBJ2-3; the D match is possibly TRBD1 or TRBD2, with 6 bases aligned in each. The CDR3 contains 14 residues, cysteine and phenylalanine counted. Of all the DNA, just the CDR3 is kept, 42 bases in frame from base 1. Deletion took 3 bases off V and 0 bases off J, with a span of 10 bases between the germline ends. Reading the germline V gene gives CDR1 SQVTM and CDR2 ANQGSEA.